This T cell receptor (beta chain) originates from a study of shared clonotypes between healthy human individuals. Libraries were prepared by immunoSEQ multiplex PCR; TCRdb keeps only in-frame clonotypes and omits some of them. Of nearly 1 million clones in the sample, 70% to 85% were seen once. Worth noting for this clone: Its antigen remains unidentified.

Study-wide findings and caveats: Few donors restricted represented genetic and exposure-history diversity.

The sequence came from a man in his late teens or twenties in good health. The sequencing input was memory CD4+ T cells sorted from blood. Subset of the sample: CD45RA-negative fraction.

The CDR3 DNA follows: TGCGCCAGCAGCGCGGACAGGGGGCCGGTAGCTGAAGCTTTCTTT. Translated, it gives CASSADRGPVAEAFF. V is TRBV5-1 and J is TRBJ1-1, with 11 bases identical to TRBD1. The CDR3 covers 15 residues. V dropped 4 bases and J dropped 6; count of bases not matched to a gene: 8. Germline V gene data show CDR1 as SGHRS and CDR2 as YFSETQ.